In its sample, the clone carrying this T cell receptor beta chain was seen many times. Its target is unknown. The data originate from a study of T-cell reconstitution after alpha-beta-depleted transplantation in children. Study observations and caveats: Reported findings indicate that, about two months after transplant, alpha-beta T cells came from several hundred expanded clones, which were derived from non-depleted graft cells.

Preparing the TCRbeta library involved the use of unique molecular identifiers. TCRdb analysed the PCR reads with MiXCR anew, one entry per CDR3 protein. The sample holds 240,000 or so distinct CDR3 sequences; just under 8.5% are singletons and the top ten take 6% to 7%. Germline V CDR1 and CDR2: MNHEY, SVGAGI. The CDR3 loop spans 16 amino acids. Trimming shortened V by 2 bases and J by 2 bases, and 15 bases separated the two germline ends. The specimen comprised PBMCs, mostly from graft donor cells, sampled 180 days after TCRalphabeta/CD19-depleted stem cell transplant. The chain recombines TRBV6-5 with TRBJ2-5; no firm D call. The TCR originated in a male patient younger than 18 who had a stem cell transplant for acute lymphoblastic leukemia, so the T cells may come from the graft donor. In DNA, the CDR3 is TGTGCCAGCAGTTACGGAATTAGACCTATTCAAGAGACCCAGTACTTC. This codes for CASSYGIRPIQETQYF.